This T cell receptor (beta chain) was recovered during a study of blood T cell repertoires in COVID-19 (dated by TCRdb to about 2020). Regarding the study in general: Samples covering the acute and convalescent phases of COVID-19 were provided by collaborators in the United States, Italy and Spain. The material from the prospective study consisted of cDNA or gDNA derived from T cells, B-cell-depleted T cells, or PBMCs. Deeply sampled blood TCRbeta repertoires from subjects exposed to, actively infected with, or recovered from COVID-19 were included in the dataset. The repertoires were released in a freely available public database intended as a resource for research on the immune response to SARS-CoV-2. Samples came from the ongoing ImmuneRACE study (first 160 participants) plus 1,254 subjects from 6 global collaborators. The sample metadata nearly always contained a de-identified subject ID, COVID-19 status, age in years and sex. Where available, HLA class I and class II types were obtained from metadata supplied by the sample provider rather than from assay-based typing.

The full study reports these points: Clinical and demographic metadata were provided uncurated, with the amount varying by source and participant.

TCRbeta CDR3 regions were amplified from genomic DNA by means of the immunoSEQ Assay, a bias-controlled multiplex PCR. In the source study's methods: Nucleated cell counts per sample were estimated from amplification of reference gene primers within the assay. Sequence reads were collapsed and filtered to measure the absolute abundance of every unique TCRbeta CDR3 rearrangement. For each sample, productive Simpson clonality was calculated as the square root of Simpson's diversity index over productive rearrangements. This is the immuneACCESS table as TCRdb keeps it, with only in-frame sequences that have V and J called. A part of the clones is gone; compared with another copy, unresolved V genes explain less than half, and the rest is unexplained. The V and J calls and the clone size are those of that table, but D and trimming were determined from the DNA. The sample records some 320,000 clones, roughly 89% of which are singletons. Approximately 5.5% of the sample belongs to the ten largest clones.

The CDR3 contains 17 residues, cysteine and phenylalanine counted. The DNA shown is the 51-base CDR3, in frame from base 1. For this chain, trimming is 1 base at the V end and 5 bases at the J end, and the number of junction bases without a gene match is 12. According to the germline V gene (reference sequence), CDR1 reads SEHNR and CDR2 reads FQNEAQ. For this clone: No antigen is known for it. One base away there is no much larger clone; base qualities are not given.

Enrolling through a virtual design, the prospective study's participants ranged in age from about 18 to 89 years and lived across 20 to 25 United States geographic areas. Cohort assignment in the prospective study relied on participant-reported clinical history from a screening survey and a study questionnaire. For ImmuneRACE Cohort 3, a participant was defined as recovered based on two consecutive negative NP/OP PCR tests, clearance by a healthcare professional, or resolution of symptoms. In the prospective study, whole blood, serum and a nasopharyngeal or oropharyngeal swab were collected from each participant by mobile phlebotomists. Additional blood draws and questionnaires over a 2-month period could optionally be provided by prospective study participants. Blood samples from the prospective study were shipped frozen or at room temperature prior to DNA extraction.

Sequencing input: PBMCs or T cells enriched from blood (not recorded which). Recombination joined TRBV7-9 with TRBJ2-7; 9 of the junction bases match TRBD1. This receptor was obtained from a man aged 55 to 70 who had recovered from COVID-19. The DNA sequence reads TGTGCCAGCAGCTTAGATCGAGTTTGGACAGGGGACGACGAGCAGTACTTC. It is translated as CASSLDRVWTGDDEQYF.